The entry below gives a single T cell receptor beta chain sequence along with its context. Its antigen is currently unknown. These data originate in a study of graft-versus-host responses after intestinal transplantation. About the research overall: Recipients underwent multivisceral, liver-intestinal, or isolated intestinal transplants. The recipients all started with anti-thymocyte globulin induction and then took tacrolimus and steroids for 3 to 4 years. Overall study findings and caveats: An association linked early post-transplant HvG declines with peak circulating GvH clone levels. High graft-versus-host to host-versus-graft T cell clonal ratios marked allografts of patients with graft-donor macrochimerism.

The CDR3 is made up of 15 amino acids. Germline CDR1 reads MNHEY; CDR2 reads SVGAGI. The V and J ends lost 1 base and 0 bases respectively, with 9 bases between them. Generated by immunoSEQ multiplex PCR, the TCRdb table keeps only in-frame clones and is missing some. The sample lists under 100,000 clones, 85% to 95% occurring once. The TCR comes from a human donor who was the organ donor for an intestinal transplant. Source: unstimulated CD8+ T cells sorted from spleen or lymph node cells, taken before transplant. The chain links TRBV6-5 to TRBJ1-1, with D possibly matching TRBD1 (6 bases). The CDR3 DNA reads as TGTGCCAGCAGTTACTTGACAGGCATGAACACTGAAGCTTTCTTT. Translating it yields CASSYLTGMNTEAFF.